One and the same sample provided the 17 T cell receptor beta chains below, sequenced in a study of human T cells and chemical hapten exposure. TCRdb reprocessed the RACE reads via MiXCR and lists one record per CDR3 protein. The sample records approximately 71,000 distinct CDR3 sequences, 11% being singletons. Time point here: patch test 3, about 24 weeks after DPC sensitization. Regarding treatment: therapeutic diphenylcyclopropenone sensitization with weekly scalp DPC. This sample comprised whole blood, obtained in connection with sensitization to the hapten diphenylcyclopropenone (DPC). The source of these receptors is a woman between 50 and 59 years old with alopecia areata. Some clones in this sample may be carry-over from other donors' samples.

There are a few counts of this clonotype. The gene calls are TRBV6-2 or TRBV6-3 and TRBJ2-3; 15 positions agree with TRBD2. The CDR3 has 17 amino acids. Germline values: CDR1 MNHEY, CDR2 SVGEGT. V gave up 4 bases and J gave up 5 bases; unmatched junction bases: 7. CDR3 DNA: TGTGCCAGCAGTTCCTGGACTAGCGGGGGGGCAAGAGATACGCAGTATTTT. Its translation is CASSSWTSGGARDTQYF.

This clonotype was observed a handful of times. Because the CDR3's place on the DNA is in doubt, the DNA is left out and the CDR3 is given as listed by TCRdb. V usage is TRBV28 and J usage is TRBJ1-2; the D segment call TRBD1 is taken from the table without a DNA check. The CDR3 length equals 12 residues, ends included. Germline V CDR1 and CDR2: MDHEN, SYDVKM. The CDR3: CASSSSGRFLAF.

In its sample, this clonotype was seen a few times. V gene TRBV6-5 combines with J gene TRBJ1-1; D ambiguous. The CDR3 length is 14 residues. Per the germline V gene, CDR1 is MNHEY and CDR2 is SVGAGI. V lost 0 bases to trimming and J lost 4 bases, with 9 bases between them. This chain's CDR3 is CASSYSDPTTEAFF. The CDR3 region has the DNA TGTGCCAGCAGTTACTCGGATCCGACCACTGAAGCTTTCTTT.

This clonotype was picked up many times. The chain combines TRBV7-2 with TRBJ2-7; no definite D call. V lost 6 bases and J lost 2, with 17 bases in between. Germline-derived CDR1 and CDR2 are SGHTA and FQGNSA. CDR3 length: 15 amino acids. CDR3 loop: CASRADIARTYEQYF. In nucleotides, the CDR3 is TGTGCCAGCAGGGCCGATATAGCTAGAACCTACGAGCAGTACTTC. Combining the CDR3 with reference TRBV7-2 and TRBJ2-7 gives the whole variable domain GAGVSQSPSNKVTEKGKDVELRCDPISGHTALYWYRQSLGQGLEFLIYFQGNSAPDKSGLPSDRFSAERTGGSVSTLTIQRTQQEDSAVYLCASRADIARTYEQYFGPGTRLTVT.

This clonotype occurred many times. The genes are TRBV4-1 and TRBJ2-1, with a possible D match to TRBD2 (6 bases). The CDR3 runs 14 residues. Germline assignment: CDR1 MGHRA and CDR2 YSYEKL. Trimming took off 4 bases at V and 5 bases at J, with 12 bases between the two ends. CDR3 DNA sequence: TGCGCCAGCAGCCCCCGGGGAGGAGACAATGAGCAGTTCTTC. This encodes CASSPRGGDNEQFF.

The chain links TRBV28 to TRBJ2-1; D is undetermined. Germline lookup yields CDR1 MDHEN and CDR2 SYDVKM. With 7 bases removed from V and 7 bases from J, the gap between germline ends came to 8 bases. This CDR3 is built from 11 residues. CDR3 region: CASTSPNEQFF. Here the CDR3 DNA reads TGTGCCAGCACTTCGCCTAATGAGCAGTTCTTC.

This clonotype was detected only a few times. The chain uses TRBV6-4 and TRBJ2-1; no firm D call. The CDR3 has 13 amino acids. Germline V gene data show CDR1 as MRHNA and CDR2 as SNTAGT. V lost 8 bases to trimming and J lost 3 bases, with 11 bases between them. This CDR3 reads CASALTIYNEQFF. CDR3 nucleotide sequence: TGTGCCAGCGCCCTAACTATCTACAATGAGCAGTTCTTC.

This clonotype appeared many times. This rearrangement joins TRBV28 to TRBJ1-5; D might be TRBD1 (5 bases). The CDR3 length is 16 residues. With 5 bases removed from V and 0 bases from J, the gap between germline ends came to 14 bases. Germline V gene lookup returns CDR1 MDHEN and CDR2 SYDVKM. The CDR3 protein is CASSPGGILSNQPQHF. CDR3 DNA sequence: TGTGCCAGCAGTCCCGGGGGGATTCTTAGCAATCAGCCCCAGCATTTT.

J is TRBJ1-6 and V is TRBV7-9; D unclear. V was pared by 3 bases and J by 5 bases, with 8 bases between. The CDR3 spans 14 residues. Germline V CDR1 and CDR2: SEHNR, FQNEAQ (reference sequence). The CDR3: CASSFGFDNSPLHF. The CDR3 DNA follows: TGTGCCAGCAGCTTCGGATTTGATAATTCACCCCTCCACTTT.

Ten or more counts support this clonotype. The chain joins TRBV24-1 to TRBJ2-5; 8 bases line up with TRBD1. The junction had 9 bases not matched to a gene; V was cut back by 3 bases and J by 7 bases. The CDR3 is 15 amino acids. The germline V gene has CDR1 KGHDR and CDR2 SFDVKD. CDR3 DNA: TGTGCCACCAGTGATCCTCTCAGGGGGCTGGGGACCCAGTACTTC. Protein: CATSDPLRGLGTQYF.

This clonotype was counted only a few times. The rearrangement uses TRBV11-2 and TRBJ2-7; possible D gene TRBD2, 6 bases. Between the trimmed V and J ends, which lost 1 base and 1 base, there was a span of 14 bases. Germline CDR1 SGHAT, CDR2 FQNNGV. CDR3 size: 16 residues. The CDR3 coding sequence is TGTGCCAGCAGCTTAGTGGCGGGGACCGGATCCTACGAGCAGTACTTC. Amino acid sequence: CASSLVAGTGSYEQYF.

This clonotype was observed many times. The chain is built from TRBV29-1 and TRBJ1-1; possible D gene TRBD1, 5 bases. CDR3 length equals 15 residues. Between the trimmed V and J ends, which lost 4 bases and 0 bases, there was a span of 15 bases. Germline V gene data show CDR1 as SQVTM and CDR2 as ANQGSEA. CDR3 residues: CSVVGQGRLNTEAFF. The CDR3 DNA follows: TGCAGCGTTGTGGGGCAGGGCAGGTTGAACACTGAAGCTTTCTTT.

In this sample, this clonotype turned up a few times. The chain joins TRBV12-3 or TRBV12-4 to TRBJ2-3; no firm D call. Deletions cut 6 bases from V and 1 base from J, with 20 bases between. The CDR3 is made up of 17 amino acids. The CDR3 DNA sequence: TGTGCCAGCAGATCTCCTGTCCCCAGTGGTGGCACAGATACGCAGTATTTT. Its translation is CASRSPVPSGGTDTQYF.

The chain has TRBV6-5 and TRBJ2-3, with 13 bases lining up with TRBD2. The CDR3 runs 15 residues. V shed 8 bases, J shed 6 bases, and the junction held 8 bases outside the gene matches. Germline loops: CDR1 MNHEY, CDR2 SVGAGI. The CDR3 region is CASRKTSGGWDTQYF. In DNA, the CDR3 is TGTGCCAGCCGCAAGACTAGCGGGGGGTGGGATACGCAGTATTTT.

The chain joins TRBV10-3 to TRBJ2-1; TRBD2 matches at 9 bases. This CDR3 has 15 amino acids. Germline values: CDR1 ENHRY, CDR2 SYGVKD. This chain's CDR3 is CAITRASGVYNEQFF. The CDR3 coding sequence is TGTGCTATAACGCGGGCTAGCGGGGTTTACAATGAGCAGTTCTTC.

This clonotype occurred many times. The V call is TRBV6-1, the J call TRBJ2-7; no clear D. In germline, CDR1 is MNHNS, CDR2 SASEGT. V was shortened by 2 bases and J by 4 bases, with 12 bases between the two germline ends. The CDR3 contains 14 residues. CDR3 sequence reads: CASSELVSSYEQYF. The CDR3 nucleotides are TGTGCCAGCAGTGAATTGGTCAGTTCTTACGAGCAGTACTTC.

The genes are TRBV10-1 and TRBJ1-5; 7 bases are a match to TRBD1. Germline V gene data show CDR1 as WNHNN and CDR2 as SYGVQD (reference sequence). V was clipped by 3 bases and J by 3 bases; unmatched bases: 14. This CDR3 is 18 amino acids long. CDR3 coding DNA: TGCGCCAGCAGTGAACCGATTCTGATGGGACAGAACAATCAGCCCCAGCATTTT. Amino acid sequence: CASSEPILMGQNNQPQHF.